Reported below is one T cell receptor (beta chain). This clonotype was counted a few times. Its target antigen remains unknown. Base quality data are lacking; no much larger clone is found one base away. This record belongs to a study of T-cell reconstitution after alpha-beta-depleted transplantation in children (dated by TCRdb to about 2016). Background for the entire study: Using TCR repertoire profiling, the study quantitatively followed how T-cell immune reconstitution unfolded in children after TCRalphabeta/CD19-depleted allogeneic hematopoietic cell transplantation. Points the paper makes about the study in general: Apparently early alphabetaT-cell count recovery about two months after transplant reportedly relied on only several hundred rapidly expanded clones derived from non-depleted graft cells. In some patients, the high TCRbeta diversity seen at day 60 was put down to recipient T cells and intrathymic progenitors that had survived conditioning. Over the following months the frequencies of hyperexpanded clones went down, and after one year T-cell counts and TCRbeta diversity were mostly credited to newly produced T cells.

What the treatment or condition label conveys for this sample: allogeneic hematopoietic cell transplantation with graft depleted of TCRalphabeta T cells and CD19 B cells. Transplant recipients were children who received TCRalphabeta/CD19-depleted allogeneic hematopoietic cell grafts. The CDR3 contains 13 residues, cysteine and phenylalanine counted. CDR3 DNA is the only sequence kept; it has 39 bases, read in frame from the first base. From a lookup of the germline V gene (reference sequence), CDR1 and CDR2 are SEHNR and FQNEAQ. Trimming takes 1 base from V and 7 bases from J, and the germline ends sit 8 bases apart. To prepare the library, PCR was applied. The instrument given in TCRdb is Illumina HiSeq 2500. To normalize quantification of the TCRbeta repertoire, the TCR libraries were built with molecular barcoding that relied on unique molecular identifiers. The raw public reads went through TCRdb reprocessing: fastp at Q25, MiXCR clone calling, in-frame beta chains kept. For every CDR3 protein sequence, its rows merge into one entry that carries the most common genes and DNA. The sample table lists around 300,000 distinct CDR3 sequences, approximately 23% of them with a count of one. Jointly, the top ten make up roughly 9.7% of the sample.

The sequence was collected from a male patient between 10 and 17 years old who had a stem cell transplant for acute lymphoblastic leukemia, so the T cells may come from the graft donor. Sequencing used PBMCs, mostly from graft donor cells, obtained 180 days after TCRalphabeta/CD19-depleted stem cell transplant. The chain is made from TRBV7-9 and TRBJ2-4; the D gene assignment is ambiguous. Read as DNA, the sequence is TGTGCCAGCAGCTTAGGGGCTCCGAACATTCAGTACTTC. This yields the protein CASSLGAPNIQYF.